The source of this TCR beta chain is a study of CD8+CD57+ T cells in acquired aplastic anemia (dated by TCRdb to between 2017 and 2018). Broadly, across the study: Extracted DNA from sorted CD4+ and CD8+ cells averaged about 3 ug, ranging from roughly 0.17 to 30 ug. CD8+CD57+ expansion was defined as a frequency above the mean frequency observed in healthy subjects.

Overall results and qualifications from the work: No significant difference in CD8+ Simpson's diversity was found between patients and healthy controls (P=0.060). Twenty-nine CD8+ CDR3 sequences were found to be shared between patients and controls, but these sequences appeared to be highly expressed in patients and within the immunodominant clones of the patients.

Via the germline V gene, CDR1 is SQVTM and CDR2 ANQGSEA. The CDR3 runs 11 amino acids, cysteine and phenylalanine included. Solely the CDR3 DNA is kept, with 33 bases framed from the first base. A distance of 8 bases separates the germline ends of V and J, which lose 7 bases and 2 bases respectively. The patients picked for sequencing were ones in whom flow cytometry had shown an expansion of CD8+CD57+ cells. Severe acquired aplastic anemia was diagnosed in all patients according to International Study of Aplastic Anemia and Agranulocytosis and Camitta criteria. At the time blood was sampled, none of the patients had received any therapy. TCR repertoires of sorted CD4+ and CD8+ blood T cells from severe aplastic anemia patients and healthy subjects were deep-sequenced in the study. Patients were enrolled under clinicaltrials.gov protocols 00001620, 01623167, 00001397, 00071045, 00081523 and 00961064 in the USA. Ficoll-Paque density gradient centrifugation was used to isolate peripheral blood mononuclear cells. Before DNA was extracted, CD4+ and CD8+ T cells were sorted using either FACS or magnetic beads.

Comment on this clonotype: Its target antigen remains unknown. No per-base quality is available; no much larger clone lies one base away.

Genomic DNA was used as template for profiling of TCR beta VDJ combinations and CDR3 sequences. An Illumina HiSeq 2000 was used for TCR repertoire sequencing. The original pipeline was this. TRBV/TRBJ rearrangement plots, CDR3 size and DJ length profiles, and Simpson's diversity index were used to assess repertoires. The most abundant DNA sequence in the deep sequencing data was defined as the immunodominant clone. CDR3 amino acid sequences were screened for sharing across subjects and were compared with published repertoires and the VDJdb database. TCRdb's own reprocessing of the public reads used fastp at Q25 and MiXCR and kept productive beta chains. Each entry merges the rows of one CDR3 protein and shows their most common DNA and genes. Here the V and J calls rest on TCRdb's processing, not on the authors' analysis. This sample has roughly 170,000 distinct CDR3 sequences in its table, and about 50% of those were observed once. Jointly, the top ten make up 10% to 15% of the sample.

The sequence came from a human donor with aplastic anemia. The source material was sorted CD4+, CD8+, or CD8+CD57+ T cells (not recorded which) from PBMCs. The rearrangement joined TRBV29-1 to TRBJ2-5, with the D gene not clear enough to name. CDR3 loop: CSAWLQETQYF. The DNA sequence is given as TGCAGCGCTTGGTTGCAAGAGACCCAGTACTTC.